These T cell receptor beta chains were read from a single sample in a study of OX40 agonist ivuxolimab in advanced cancers. Profiling relied on immunoSEQ multiplex PCR, and the TCRdb table lists in-frame clones only, not all of them. Found here are roughly 63,000 clones, about 88% of them singletons; the top ten hold more than 9%. The source material was CD4+ or CD8+ T cells sorted from blood, sampled in a trial of the OX40 agonist ivuxolimab. The receptors were sampled from an adult with an advanced solid tumor such as melanoma, head and neck, liver or kidney cancer. The CDR3 runs from the conserved cysteine through the conserved F or W. A D gene is named only where the DNA matches it firmly. A clone size is listed for some rows: how often the clone was seen (once, few, many), or a class if it is expanded.

TRBV30	once	14	NA	TRBJ2-2	CAGPGPRNTGELFF	TGTGCCGGTCCGGGACCCCGGAACACCGGGGAGCTGTTTTTT
TRBV29-1	NA	16	NA	TRBJ2-1	CSVEDRVQNIYNEQFF	TGCAGCGTTGAAGATCGGGTTCAAAATATCTACAATGAGCAGTTCTTC
TRBV7-9	NA	15	TRBD1	TRBJ2-1	CASIRGQGSYNEQFF	TGTGCCAGCATCCGGGGACAGGGGTCCTACAATGAGCAGTTCTTC
TRBV6-4	once	16	NA	TRBJ2-1	CASSEGGTFSYNEQFF	TGTGCCAGCAGTGAGGGCGGGACCTTCTCCTACAATGAGCAGTTCTTC
TRBV27	NA	13	NA	TRBJ2-1	CASSSTGYGEQFF	TGTGCCAGCAGTTCTACAGGGTACGGTGAGCAGTTCTTC
TRBV29-1	NA	15	TRBD2	TRBJ2-3	CSVRGTSGITDTQYF	TGCAGCGTGCGAGGGACTAGCGGTATCACAGATACGCAGTATTTT
TRBV27	NA	11	NA	TRBJ1-1	CASFTHTEAFF	TGTGCCAGCTTTACTCACACTGAAGCTTTCTTT
TRBV5-8	NA	18	TRBD2	TRBJ2-6	CASSRGGGDSSGANVLTF	TGTGCCAGCAGCCGTGGGGGAGGGGATAGCTCTGGGGCCAACGTCCTGACTTTC
TRBV6-5	NA	14	TRBD1	TRBJ1-1	CASSYTGVLAEAFF	TGTGCCAGCAGTTACACAGGGGTATTGGCTGAAGCTTTCTTT
TRBV6-1	once	14	TRBD1	TRBJ2-2	CASSRTGNTGELFF	TGTGCCAGCAGTCGGACAGGGAACACCGGGGAGCTGTTTTTT
TRBV4-1	NA	15	TRBD2	TRBJ2-3	CASSPLAALTDTQYF	TGCGCCAGCAGCCCACTAGCGGCTCTCACAGATACGCAGTATTTT
TRBV19	NA	13	NA	TRBJ1-1	CASTGTLNTEAFF	TGTGCCAGTACCGGGACGTTGAACACTGAAGCTTTCTTT
TRBV9	NA	17	NA	TRBJ1-1	CASSPVIRPGMNTEAFF	TGTGCCAGCAGCCCCGTAATACGCCCGGGGATGAACACTGAAGCTTTCTTT
TRBV19	NA	15	NA	TRBJ2-3	CASTAGVGGSDTQYF	TGTGCCAGTACCGCCGGGGTTGGCGGGTCAGATACGCAGTATTTT
TRBV28	NA	16	TRBD1	TRBJ2-1	CASSQQGTVLANEQFF	TGTGCCAGCAGTCAGCAGGGGACAGTTCTAGCCAATGAGCAGTTCTTC
TRBV28	NA	14	NA	TRBJ1-1	CASSLTVTNTEAFF	TGTGCCAGCAGTTTGACAGTTACGAACACTGAAGCTTTCTTT
TRBV5-1	NA	15	TRBD2	TRBJ2-1	CASSLGAGVGNEQFF	TGCGCCAGCAGCTTGGGAGCGGGAGTAGGGAATGAGCAGTTCTTC
TRBV27	NA	14	NA	TRBJ2-1	CASSLTGTYNEQFF	TGTGCCAGCAGTTTAACTGGGACCTACAATGAGCAGTTCTTC
TRBV5-6	once	13	NA	TRBJ1-2	CASSYGQLGGYTF	TGTGCCAGCAGTTATGGACAGCTGGGTGGCTACACCTTC
TRBV28	NA	15	NA	TRBJ1-4	CASSLFKGVKEKLFF	TGTGCCAGCAGTTTATTTAAGGGGGTAAAAGAGAAACTGTTTTTT
TRBV11-2	NA	14	NA	TRBJ1-2	CASSPGTTNYGYTF	TGTGCCAGCAGCCCCGGGACAACTAACTATGGCTACACCTTC
TRBV19	NA	13	NA	TRBJ2-2	CASSTVSGGELFF	TGTGCCAGTAGTACAGTCTCAGGCGGGGAGCTGTTTTTT
TRBV7-8	NA	17	TRBD1	TRBJ1-5	CASSPRTGTFSNQPQHF	TGTGCCAGCAGTCCCCGGACAGGGACCTTTAGCAATCAGCCCCAGCATTTT
TRBV6-1	NA	14	TRBD1	TRBJ2-5	CASSEMGQKTAQYF	TGTGCCAGCAGTGAAATGGGACAGAAGACGGCCCAGTACTTC
TRBV11-2	once	15	NA	TRBJ2-4	CASSLRARKSNIQYF	TGTGCCAGCAGCTTACGAGCCCGGAAGTCAAACATTCAGTACTTC
TRBV13	once	16	TRBD2	TRBJ2-3	CASSLGLAGAADTQYF	TGTGCCAGCAGCTTGGGACTAGCGGGAGCGGCAGATACGCAGTATTTT
TRBV12-5	NA	16	TRBD1	TRBJ2-2	CASGLADRTNTGELFF	TGTGCTAGTGGTCTGGCGGACAGGACGAACACCGGGGAGCTGTTTTTT
TRBV11-2	once	13	TRBD2	TRBJ2-7	CASSRGGRYEQYF	TGTGCCAGCAGCCGCGGCGGGAGGTACGAGCAGTACTTC
TRBV4-3	NA	18	NA	TRBJ1-2	CASSQGRVPTPATSGYTF	TGCGCCAGCAGCCAAGGGCGGGTCCCTACGCCGGCAACTAGTGGCTACACCTTC
TRBV6-1	few	13	NA	TRBJ1-3	CASPGTDGNTIYF	TGTGCCAGCCCCGGGACTGATGGAAACACCATATATTTT
TRBV7-2	NA	15	TRBD1	TRBJ2-7	CASSLRWDRDYEQYF	TGTGCCAGCAGCTTACGCTGGGACAGAGACTACGAGCAGTACTTC
TRBV4-3	NA	16	NA	TRBJ1-1	CASSQDPSTGRTEAFF	TGCGCCAGCAGCCAAGATCCATCGACCGGTCGTACTGAAGCTTTCTTT
TRBV9	NA	16	NA	TRBJ2-1	CASSVSGTGAYNEQFF	TGTGCCAGCAGCGTATCCGGGACTGGGGCCTACAATGAGCAGTTCTTC
TRBV5-1	NA	13	NA	TRBJ2-7	CASSQTTYYEQYF	TGCGCCAGCAGCCAAACAACATACTACGAGCAGTACTTC
TRBV6-1	NA	10	NA	TRBJ2-7	CASSGYEQYF	TGTGCCAGCAGTGGTTACGAGCAGTACTTC
TRBV28	NA	18	NA	TRBJ2-1	CASTPWGTADRSYNEQFF	TGTGCCAGCACACCTTGGGGCACCGCGGACCGCTCCTACAATGAGCAGTTCTTC
TRBV11-1	few	13	TRBD1	TRBJ1-1	CASSFWDRTEAFF	TGTGCCAGCAGCTTTTGGGACAGGACTGAAGCTTTCTTT
TRBV5-6	NA	12	NA	TRBJ2-1	CASSSLGDEQFF	TGTGCCAGCAGCTCCCTTGGGGATGAGCAGTTCTTC
TRBV6-6	once	14	NA	TRBJ1-5	CASSVDASNQPQHF	TGTGCCAGCAGTGTGGACGCCAGCAATCAGCCCCAGCATTTT
TRBV7-8	NA	18	NA	TRBJ2-7	CASSREASSEEGSYEQYF	TGTGCCAGCAGCCGAGAGGCCTCTTCGGAGGAGGGCTCCTACGAGCAGTACTTC
TRBV6-6	NA	13	NA	TRBJ1-5	CASSYPPNQPQHF	TGTGCCAGCAGTTACCCACCTAATCAGCCCCAGCATTTT
TRBV6-6	NA	14	TRBD1	TRBJ2-1	CASFGTGAYNEQFF	TGTGCCAGCTTCGGGACAGGAGCATACAATGAGCAGTTCTTC
TRBV6-1	NA	17	NA	TRBJ2-1	CASSEVVWGEYPWEQFF	TGTGCCAGCAGTGAAGTCGTTTGGGGGGAGTACCCTTGGGAGCAGTTCTTC
TRBV25-1	NA	13	NA	TRBJ1-1	CASSAGLHTEAFF	TGTGCCAGCAGTGCTGGGCTTCACACTGAAGCTTTCTTT
TRBV7-2	NA	12	NA	TRBJ2-3	CARAEGPDTQYF	TGTGCCAGGGCAGAGGGTCCGGATACGCAGTATTTT
TRBV19	NA	11	NA	TRBJ2-2	CASRFGGELFF	TGTGCCAGTAGATTTGGTGGGGAGCTGTTTTTT
TRBV28	NA	15	NA	TRBJ1-1	CASSGVMTVNTEAFF	TGTGCCAGCAGTGGGGTAATGACGGTAAACACTGAAGCTTTCTTT
TRBV9	NA	13	NA	TRBJ2-4	CASSGAGSVVQYF	TGTGCCAGCAGCGGTGCGGGGTCAGTCGTTCAGTACTTC
TRBV29-1	once	10	NA	TRBJ2-3	CSGRGDTQYF	TGCAGCGGGAGAGGGGATACGCAGTATTTT
TRBV9	NA	15	NA	TRBJ1-3	CASSPSGSSGNTIYF	TGTGCCAGCAGCCCCTCAGGGAGCTCTGGAAACACCATATATTTT